Here is one T cell receptor beta chain with its context. The V gene lost 5 bases and the J gene lost 4 bases, with 8 bases spanning the gap. The CDR3 spans 13 residues. The germline V gene encodes CDR1 KGHDR and CDR2 SFDVKD. This entry is derived from a study of CDR3 diversity in severe acne. TCRdb redid the calling of the PCR reads with MiXCR, one entry per CDR3 protein. The sample lists 100,000 or so distinct CDR3 sequences, 51% occurring once. The sequencing sample was made of blood. The receptor's source is a male donor with acne. This chain connects TRBV24-1 to TRBJ1-5; no clear D gene. The CDR3 DNA follows: TGTGCCACCAGTGCCCCGGGGAATCAGCCCCAGCATTTT. Its translation is CATSAPGNQPQHF.